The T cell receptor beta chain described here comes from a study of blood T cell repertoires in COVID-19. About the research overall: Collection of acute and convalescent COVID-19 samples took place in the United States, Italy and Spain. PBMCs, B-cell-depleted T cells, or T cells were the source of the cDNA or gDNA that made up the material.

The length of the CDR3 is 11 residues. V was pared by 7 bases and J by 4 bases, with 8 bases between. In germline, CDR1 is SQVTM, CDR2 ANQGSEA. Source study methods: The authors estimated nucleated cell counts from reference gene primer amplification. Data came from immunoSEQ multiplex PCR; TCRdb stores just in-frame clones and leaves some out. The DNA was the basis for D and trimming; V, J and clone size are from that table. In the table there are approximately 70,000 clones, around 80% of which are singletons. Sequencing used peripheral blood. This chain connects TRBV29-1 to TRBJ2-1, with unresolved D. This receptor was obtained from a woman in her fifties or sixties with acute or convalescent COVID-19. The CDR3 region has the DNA TGCAGCGGAGAGGAGTACAATGAGCAGTTCTTC. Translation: CSGEEYNEQFF.